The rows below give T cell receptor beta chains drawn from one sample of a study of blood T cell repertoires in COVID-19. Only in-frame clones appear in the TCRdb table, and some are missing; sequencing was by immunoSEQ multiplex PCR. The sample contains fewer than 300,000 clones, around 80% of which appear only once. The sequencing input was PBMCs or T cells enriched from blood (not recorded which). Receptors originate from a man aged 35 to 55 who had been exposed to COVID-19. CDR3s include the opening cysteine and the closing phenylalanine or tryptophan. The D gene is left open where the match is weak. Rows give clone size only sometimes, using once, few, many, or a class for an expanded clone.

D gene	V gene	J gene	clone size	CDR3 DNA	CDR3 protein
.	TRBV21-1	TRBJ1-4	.	TGTGCCAGCAGCGGAAAAGGGGACTCCGATAGGTGGGAAAAACTGTTTTTT	CASSGKGDSDRWEKLFF
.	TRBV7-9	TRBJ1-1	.	TGTGCCAGCAGAATGACGGGGGACACTGAAGCTTTCTTT	CASRMTGDTEAFF
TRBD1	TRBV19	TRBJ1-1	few	TGTGCCAGTAGGACAGGGAACAATGAAGCTTTCTTT	CASRTGNNEAFF
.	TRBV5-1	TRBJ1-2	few	TGCGCCAGCAACTTTGAAGGGAGCGGCTATGGCTACACCTTC	CASNFEGSGYGYTF
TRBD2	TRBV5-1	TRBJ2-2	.	TGCGCCAGCAGCACCCCGGGGGGGGACACCGGGGAGCTGTTTTTT	CASSTPGGDTGELFF
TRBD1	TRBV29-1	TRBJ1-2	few	TGCAGCGTTGAAAAGGGACAGGGAGTTAACTATGGCTACACCTTC	CSVEKGQGVNYGYTF
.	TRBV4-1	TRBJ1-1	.	TGCGCCAGCAGCCCTGGCGCGCGGGAATTCTTT	CASSPGAREFF
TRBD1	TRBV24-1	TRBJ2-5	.	TGTGCCACCAGTGACCTGGACAGGGTGGAGACCCAGTACTTC	CATSDLDRVETQYF
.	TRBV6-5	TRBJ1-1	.	TGTGCCAGCAGTCCTGAGGGCTGGACGAACACTGAAGCTTTCTTT	CASSPEGWTNTEAFF
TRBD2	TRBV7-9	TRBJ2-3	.	TGTGCCAGCAGCTCCAGCGGGATCTCCACAGATACGCAGTATTTT	CASSSSGISTDTQYF
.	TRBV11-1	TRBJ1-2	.	TGTGCCAGCAGCTCGGGCTATGGCTACACCTTC	CASSSGYGYTF
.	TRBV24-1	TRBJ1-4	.	TGTGCCACCAGTGATAACGGGAGGGGAACTAATGAAAAACTGTTTTTT	CATSDNGRGTNEKLFF
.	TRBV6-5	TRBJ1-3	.	TGTGCCAGCAGTCATGACTGGAGCTCTGGAAACACCATATATTTT	CASSHDWSSGNTIYF
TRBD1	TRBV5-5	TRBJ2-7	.	TGTGCCAGCAGCTTGGAAGGGACAGGGGGCTCCTACGAGCAGTACTTC	CASSLEGTGGSYEQYF
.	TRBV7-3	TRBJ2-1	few	TGTGCCAGCAGCCCTCTTGGACTCCCAGAGAATGAGCAGTTCTTC	CASSPLGLPENEQFF
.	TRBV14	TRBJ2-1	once	TGTGCCAGCAGACAGGACAGATTCGGGAACAATGAGCAGTTCTTC	CASRQDRFGNNEQFF
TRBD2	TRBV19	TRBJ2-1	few	TGTGCCAGTAAGGGCGGGAGGGAGGTTAATGAGCAGTTCTTC	CASKGGREVNEQFF
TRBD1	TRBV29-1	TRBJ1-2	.	TGCAGCGTGAGGACAGGGGGCGCAACATTTTACACCTTC	CSVRTGGATFYTF
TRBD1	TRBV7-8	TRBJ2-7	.	TGTGCCAGCAGCTTGCCCCGGGACAGGGGCTACGAGCAGTACTTC	CASSLPRDRGYEQYF
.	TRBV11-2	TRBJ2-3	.	TGTGCCAGCATCCAGATTCCAAGCACAGATACGCAGTATTTT	CASIQIPSTDTQYF
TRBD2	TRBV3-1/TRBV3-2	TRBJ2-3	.	TGTGCCAGCAGCCAAACGGGAGGGGGTTGGGATACGCAGTATTTT	CASSQTGGGWDTQYF
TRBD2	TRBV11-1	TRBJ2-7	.	TGTGCCAGCTCCGTAAGGCTAGCGGGAGGGGAGCAGTACTTC	CASSVRLAGGEQYF
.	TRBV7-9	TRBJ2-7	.	TGTGCCAGCAGCTTAACTGGCGGCTTCCAAGAGCAGTACTTC	CASSLTGGFQEQYF
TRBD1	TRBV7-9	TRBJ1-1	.	TGTGCCAGCAGCGAACAGGGGGTGAACACTGAAGCTTTCTTT	CASSEQGVNTEAFF
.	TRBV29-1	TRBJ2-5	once	TGCAGCGTCCGTCTAGCGATGGAGACCCAGTACTTC	CSVRLAMETQYF
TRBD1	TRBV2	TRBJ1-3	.	TGTGCCAGCCAACCCCTTGGGGACAGGACGGTAAACACCATATATTTT	CASQPLGDRTVNTIYF
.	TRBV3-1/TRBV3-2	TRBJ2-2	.	TGTGCCAGCAGCCCCCGGGAATCCTCCTACACCGGGGAGCTGTTTTTT	CASSPRESSYTGELFF
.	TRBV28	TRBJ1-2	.	TGTGCCAGCAGTTTACTTCACACGGGCTATGGCTACACCTTC	CASSLLHTGYGYTF
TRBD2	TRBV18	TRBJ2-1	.	TGTGCCAGCTCACCAGCGGGAGCGTTTATTATCGGTGAGCAGTTCTTC	CASSPAGAFIIGEQFF
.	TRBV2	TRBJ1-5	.	TGTGCCAGCAGTTCAGGGCATCAGCCCCAGCATTTT	CASSSGHQPQHF
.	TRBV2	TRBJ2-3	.	TGTGCCGGACTTCTCTCCCGGGAAGATACGCAGTATTTT	CAGLLSREDTQYF
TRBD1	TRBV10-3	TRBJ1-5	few	TGTGCCTCACAGGGGCAAGTCAATCAGCCCCAGCATTTT	CASQGQVNQPQHF
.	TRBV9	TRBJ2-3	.	TGTGCCAGCAGCGAATCGGACAGTTATACAGATACGCAGTATTTT	CASSESDSYTDTQYF
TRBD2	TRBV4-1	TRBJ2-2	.	TGCGCCAGCAGCCAGATCGGACTAGCGGCCGGGGAGCTGTTTTTT	CASSQIGLAAGELFF
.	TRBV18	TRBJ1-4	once	TGTGCCAGCTGGGAGGGTGCAACTAATGAAAAACTGTTTTTT	CASWEGATNEKLFF